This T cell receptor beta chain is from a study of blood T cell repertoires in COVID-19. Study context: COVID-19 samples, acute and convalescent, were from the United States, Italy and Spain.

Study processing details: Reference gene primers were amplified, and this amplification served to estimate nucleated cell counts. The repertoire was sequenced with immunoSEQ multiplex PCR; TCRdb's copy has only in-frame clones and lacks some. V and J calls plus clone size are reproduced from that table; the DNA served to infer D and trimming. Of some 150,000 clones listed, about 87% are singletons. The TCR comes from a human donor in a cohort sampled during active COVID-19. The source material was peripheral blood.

CDR3 sequence: CASSQGQKIKETQYF. In DNA, the CDR3 is TGTGCCAGCAGCCAGGGACAGAAGATAAAAGAGACCCAGTACTTC. The chain links TRBV11-2 to TRBJ2-5, with 7 bases lining up with TRBD1. This CDR3 region has 15 residues. With 5 bases clipped from V and 3 bases from J, the junction kept 9 bases outside the gene matches. Germline CDR1 and CDR2: SGHAT and FQNNGV.